A selection of T cell receptor beta chains follows, all from one sample in a study of T cell changes during pregnancy in multiple sclerosis. This table comes from immunoSEQ multiplex PCR, and its TCRdb copy is limited to in-frame clones, with some not included. Here the sample spans tens of thousands of clones, approximately 90% being singletons. Sample: peripheral blood, taken in the third trimester of pregnancy. The origin of the receptors is a female donor with multiple sclerosis, enrolled in a pregnancy study. The CDR3 runs from the conserved cysteine through the conserved F or W. The order of the fields is D gene, J gene, V gene, clone size, CDR3 protein, CDR3 DNA. D genes are given only for firm matches. The size of a clone is reported for some rows only, either as once, few or many, or as a class for expanded clones.

d_gene: TRBD2; j_gene: TRBJ2-1; v_gene: TRBV10-3; abundance: once; CDR3aa: CAISRTSGTYNEQFF; CDR3nt: TGTGCCATCAGTAGGACTAGCGGGACTTACAATGAGCAGTTCTTC
d_gene: NA; j_gene: TRBJ2-2; v_gene: TRBV29-1; abundance: NA; CDR3aa: CSVVGLSHEGELFF; CDR3nt: TGCAGCGTTGTAGGACTATCCCATGAGGGGGAGCTGTTTTTT
d_gene: TRBD2; j_gene: TRBJ2-7; v_gene: TRBV19; abundance: NA; CDR3aa: CASSITTSAVYEQYF; CDR3nt: TGTGCCAGTAGTATTACGACTAGCGCCGTCTACGAGCAGTACTTC
d_gene: NA; j_gene: TRBJ1-5; v_gene: TRBV5-6; abundance: NA; CDR3aa: CASSLEGQEPQHF; CDR3nt: TGTGCCAGCAGCTTGGAGGGGCAAGAGCCCCAGCATTTT
d_gene: TRBD2; j_gene: TRBJ2-3; v_gene: TRBV7-8; abundance: NA; CDR3aa: CASSQATSGGADTQYF; CDR3nt: TGTGCCAGCAGCCAAGCGACTAGCGGTGGCGCAGATACGCAGTATTTT
d_gene: NA; j_gene: TRBJ2-5; v_gene: TRBV19; abundance: NA; CDR3aa: CASSPLGGETQYF; CDR3nt: TGTGCCAGTAGTCCTTTGGGGGGAGAGACCCAGTACTTC
d_gene: NA; j_gene: TRBJ2-2; v_gene: TRBV30; abundance: NA; CDR3aa: CAWSVTGPNTGELFF; CDR3nt: TGTGCCTGGAGTGTCACAGGGCCGAACACCGGGGAGCTGTTTTTT
d_gene: TRBD2; j_gene: TRBJ2-1; v_gene: TRBV5-4; abundance: NA; CDR3aa: CASSSTSGSWNEQFF; CDR3nt: TGTGCCAGCAGCTCCACTAGCGGGAGTTGGAATGAGCAGTTCTTC
d_gene: NA; j_gene: TRBJ1-1; v_gene: TRBV7-9; abundance: NA; CDR3aa: CASSLTSAFF; CDR3nt: TGTGCCAGCAGCCTCACATCAGCTTTCTTT
d_gene: NA; j_gene: TRBJ2-5; v_gene: TRBV29-1; abundance: few; CDR3aa: CSGDEGTQYF; CDR3nt: TGCAGCGGTGATGAGGGGACCCAGTACTTC
d_gene: NA; j_gene: TRBJ2-7; v_gene: TRBV6-1; abundance: NA; CDR3aa: CASSSIRTDAYEQYF; CDR3nt: TGTGCCAGCAGTTCGATCCGGACTGATGCCTACGAGCAGTACTTC
d_gene: NA; j_gene: TRBJ2-2; v_gene: TRBV5-1; abundance: NA; CDR3aa: CASSLNQGLGGELFF; CDR3nt: TGCGCCAGCTCCTTGAATCAGGGGTTAGGCGGGGAGCTGTTTTTT
d_gene: TRBD1; j_gene: TRBJ1-2; v_gene: TRBV5-4; abundance: NA; CDR3aa: CASSAGQGLSNYGYTF; CDR3nt: TGTGCCAGCAGCGCGGGACAGGGGCTTTCTAACTATGGCTACACCTTC
d_gene: TRBD2; j_gene: TRBJ2-5; v_gene: TRBV28; abundance: NA; CDR3aa: CASTWVSGRRETQYF; CDR3nt: TGTGCCAGCACCTGGGTTAGCGGGAGACGAGAGACCCAGTACTTC
d_gene: NA; j_gene: TRBJ2-2; v_gene: TRBV19; abundance: NA; CDR3aa: CASSVSGWDTGELFF; CDR3nt: TGTGCCAGTAGCGTATCAGGGTGGGACACCGGGGAGCTGTTTTTT
d_gene: TRBD2; j_gene: TRBJ2-1; v_gene: TRBV5-1; abundance: NA; CDR3aa: CASSITSGRLNEQFF; CDR3nt: TGCGCCAGCAGCATTACTAGCGGGAGATTGAATGAGCAGTTCTTC
d_gene: TRBD1; j_gene: TRBJ1-2; v_gene: TRBV9; abundance: NA; CDR3aa: CASSVGQVTNYGYTF; CDR3nt: TGTGCCAGCAGCGTCGGACAGGTCACTAACTATGGCTACACCTTC